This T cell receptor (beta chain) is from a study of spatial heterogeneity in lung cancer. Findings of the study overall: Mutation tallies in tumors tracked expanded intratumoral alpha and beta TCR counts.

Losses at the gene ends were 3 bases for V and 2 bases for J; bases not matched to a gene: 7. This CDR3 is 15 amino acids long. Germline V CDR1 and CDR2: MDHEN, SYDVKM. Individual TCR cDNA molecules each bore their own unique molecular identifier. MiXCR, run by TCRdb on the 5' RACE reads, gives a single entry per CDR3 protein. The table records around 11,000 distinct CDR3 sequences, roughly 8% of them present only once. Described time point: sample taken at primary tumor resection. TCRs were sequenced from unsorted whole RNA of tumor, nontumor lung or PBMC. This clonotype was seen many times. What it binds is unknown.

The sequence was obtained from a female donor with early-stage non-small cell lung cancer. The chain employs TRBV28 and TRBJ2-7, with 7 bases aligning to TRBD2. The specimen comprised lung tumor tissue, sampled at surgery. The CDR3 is CASSLVGGEAYEQYF. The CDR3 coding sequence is TGTGCCAGCAGTTTGGTGGGAGGGGAAGCCTACGAGCAGTACTTC.